This T cell receptor beta chain was found in a study of shared clonotypes between healthy human individuals. In the authors' workflow: With immunoSEQ giving junction-only sequences and no quality scores, filtering differed. Using immunoSEQ multiplex PCR, the repertoire was profiled, and TCRdb retains in-frame clones only, with some absent. V and J calls and clone size are those listed in that table; D and trimming were worked out from the DNA. The sample includes about 1.5 million clones, 95% to 99% of them seen just once. The CDR3 is made up of 16 amino acids. Germline V gene lookup returns CDR1 SEHNR and CDR2 FQNEAQ (reference sequence). With V trimmed by 5 bases and J by 5 bases, 8 bases remained unmatched.

The chain combines TRBV7-9 with TRBJ2-7; 14 bases align to TRBD2. Source material: naive CD4+ T cells sorted from blood. The subset here: CD45RA+ positively selected. The receptor's source is a man younger than 40 in good health. The chain's CDR3 is CASSLRLAGGLDEQYF. The CDR3 nucleotides read TGTGCCAGCAGCCTAAGACTAGCGGGAGGGCTAGACGAGCAGTACTTC.